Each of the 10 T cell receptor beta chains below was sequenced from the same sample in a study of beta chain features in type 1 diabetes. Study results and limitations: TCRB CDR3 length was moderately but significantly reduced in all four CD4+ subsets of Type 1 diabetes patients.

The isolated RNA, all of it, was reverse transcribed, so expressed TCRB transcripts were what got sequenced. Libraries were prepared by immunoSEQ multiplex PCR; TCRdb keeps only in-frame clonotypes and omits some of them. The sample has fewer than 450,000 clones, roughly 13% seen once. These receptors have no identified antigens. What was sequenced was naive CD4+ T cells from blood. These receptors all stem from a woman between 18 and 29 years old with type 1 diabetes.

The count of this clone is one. CDR3 sequence reads: CASSLGGTGKVDEQYF. CDR3 sequence (DNA): TGTGCCAGCAGCTTAGGTGGGACAGGGAAAGTTGACGAGCAGTACTTC. The chain is built from TRBV13 and TRBJ2-7, with 9 bases identical to TRBD1. Germline trimming cut 0 bases from V and 5 bases from J; bases unmatched to any gene: 8. This CDR3 is 16 amino acids long. The germline gives CDR1 PRHDT, CDR2 FYEKMQ (reference sequence).

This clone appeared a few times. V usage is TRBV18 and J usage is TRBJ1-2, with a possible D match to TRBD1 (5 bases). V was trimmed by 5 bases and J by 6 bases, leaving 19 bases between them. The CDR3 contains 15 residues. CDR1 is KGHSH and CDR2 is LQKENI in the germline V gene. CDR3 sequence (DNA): TGTGCCAGCTCATCCCGGGACTCCCGAACGGATGGCTACACCTTC. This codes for CASSSRDSRTDGYTF. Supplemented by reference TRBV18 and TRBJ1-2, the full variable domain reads NAGVMQNPRHLVRRRGQEARLRCSPMKGHSHVYWYRQLPEEGLKFMVYLQKENIIDESGMPKERFSAEFPKEGPSILRIQQVVRGDSAAYFCASSSRDSRTDGYTFGSGTRLTVV.

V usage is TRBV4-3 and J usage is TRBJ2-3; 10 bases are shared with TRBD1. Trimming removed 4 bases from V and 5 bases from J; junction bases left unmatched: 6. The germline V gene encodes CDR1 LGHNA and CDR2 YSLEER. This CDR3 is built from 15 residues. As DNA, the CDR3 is TGCGCCAGCAGCCCCGACAGGGGGCCACAAGATACGCAGTATTTT. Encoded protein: CASSPDRGPQDTQYF.

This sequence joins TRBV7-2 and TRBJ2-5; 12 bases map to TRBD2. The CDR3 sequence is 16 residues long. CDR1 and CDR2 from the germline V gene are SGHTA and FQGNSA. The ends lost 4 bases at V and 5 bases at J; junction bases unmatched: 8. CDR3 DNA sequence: TGTGCCAGCAGCTCTAATCTAGCGGGAGGGAGGGAGACCCAGTACTTC. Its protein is CASSSNLAGGRETQYF.

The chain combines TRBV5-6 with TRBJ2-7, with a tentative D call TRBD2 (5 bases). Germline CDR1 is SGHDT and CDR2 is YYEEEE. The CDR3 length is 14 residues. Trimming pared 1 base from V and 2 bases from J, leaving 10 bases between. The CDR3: CASSLPGLTYEQYV. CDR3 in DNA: TGTGCCAGCAGCTTGCCGGGGTTGACCTACGAGCAGTACGTC.

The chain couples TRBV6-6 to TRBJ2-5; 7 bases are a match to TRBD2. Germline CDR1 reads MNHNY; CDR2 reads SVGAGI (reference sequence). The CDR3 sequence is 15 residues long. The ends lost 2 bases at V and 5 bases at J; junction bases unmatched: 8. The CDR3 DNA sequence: TGTGCCAGCAGTTACCGAGGCGGGAGTATGGAGACCCAGTACTTC. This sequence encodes CASSYRGGSMETQYF.

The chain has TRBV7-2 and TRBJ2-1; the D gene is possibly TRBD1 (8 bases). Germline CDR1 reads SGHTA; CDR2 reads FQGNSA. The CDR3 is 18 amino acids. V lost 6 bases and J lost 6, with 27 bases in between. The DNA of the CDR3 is TGTGCCAGCAGTTTATTCCCCTCCACAGGGGGGGAGCGCAATGAGCAGTTCTTC. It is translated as CASSLFPSTGGERNEQFF. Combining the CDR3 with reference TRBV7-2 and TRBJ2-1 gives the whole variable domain GAGVSQSPSNKVTEKGKDVELRCDPISGHTALYWYRQSLGQGLEFLIYFQGNSAPDKSGLPSDRFSAERTGGSVSTLTIQRTQQEDSAVYLCASSLFPSTGGERNEQFFGPGTRLTVL.

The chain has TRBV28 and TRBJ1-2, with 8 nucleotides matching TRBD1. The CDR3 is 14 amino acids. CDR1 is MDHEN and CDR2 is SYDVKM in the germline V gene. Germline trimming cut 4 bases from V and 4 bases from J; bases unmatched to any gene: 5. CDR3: CASSWGQGAYGYTF. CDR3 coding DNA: TGTGCCAGCAGTTGGGGCCAGGGGGCCTATGGCTACACCTTC.

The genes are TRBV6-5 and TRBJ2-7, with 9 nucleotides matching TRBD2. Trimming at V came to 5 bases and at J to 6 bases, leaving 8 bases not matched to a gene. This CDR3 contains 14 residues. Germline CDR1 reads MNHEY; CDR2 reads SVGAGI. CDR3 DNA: TGTGCCAGCAGTCCGGGCGGGAGGGCGGGCGAGCAGTACTTC. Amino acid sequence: CASSPGGRAGEQYF.

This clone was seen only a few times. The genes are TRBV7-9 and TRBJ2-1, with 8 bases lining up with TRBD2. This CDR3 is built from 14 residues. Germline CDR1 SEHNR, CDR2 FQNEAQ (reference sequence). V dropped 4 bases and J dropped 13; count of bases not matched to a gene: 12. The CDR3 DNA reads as TGTGCCAGCAGCTACCAGGGTGCGTTAGCGGGACAGTTCTTC. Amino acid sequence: CASSYQGALAGQFF.